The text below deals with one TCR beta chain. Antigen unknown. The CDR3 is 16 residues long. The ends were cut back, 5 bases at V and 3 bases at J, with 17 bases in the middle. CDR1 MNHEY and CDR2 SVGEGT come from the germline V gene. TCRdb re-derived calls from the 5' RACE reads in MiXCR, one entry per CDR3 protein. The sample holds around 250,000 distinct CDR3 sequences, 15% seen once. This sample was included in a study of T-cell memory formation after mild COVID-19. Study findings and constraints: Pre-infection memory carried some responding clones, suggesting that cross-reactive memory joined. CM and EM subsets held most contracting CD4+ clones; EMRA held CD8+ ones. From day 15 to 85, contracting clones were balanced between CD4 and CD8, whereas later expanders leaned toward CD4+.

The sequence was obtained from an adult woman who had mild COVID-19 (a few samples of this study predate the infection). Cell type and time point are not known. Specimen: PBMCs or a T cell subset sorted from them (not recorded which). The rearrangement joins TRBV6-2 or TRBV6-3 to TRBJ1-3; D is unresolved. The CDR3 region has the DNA TGTGCCAGCAGTACACCTCGGATGGCTCGTGGAAACACCATATATTTT. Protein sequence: CASSTPRMARGNTIYF.